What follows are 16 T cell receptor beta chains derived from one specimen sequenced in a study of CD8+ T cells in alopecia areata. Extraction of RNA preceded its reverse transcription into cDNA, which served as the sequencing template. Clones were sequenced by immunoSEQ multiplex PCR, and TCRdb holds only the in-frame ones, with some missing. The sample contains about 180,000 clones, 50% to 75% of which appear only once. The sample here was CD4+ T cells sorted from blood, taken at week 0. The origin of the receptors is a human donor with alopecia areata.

In nucleotides, the CDR3 is TGTGCCTGGAGGGAACAGGGGGCCTCACCCCTCCACTTT. Protein sequence: CAWREQGASPLHF. This chain uses TRBV30 with TRBJ1-6, with 9 bases fitting TRBD1. In germline, CDR1 is GTSNPN, CDR2 SVGIG (reference sequence). The trim removed 3 bases at V and 10 bases at J, leaving 4 bases unmatched. The CDR3 spans 13 residues.

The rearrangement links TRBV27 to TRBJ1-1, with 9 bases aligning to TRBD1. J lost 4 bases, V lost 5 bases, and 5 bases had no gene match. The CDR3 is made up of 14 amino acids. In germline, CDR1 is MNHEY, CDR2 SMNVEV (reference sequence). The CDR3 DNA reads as TGTGCCAGCAGTCCGGGGACAGGGACCACTGAAGCTTTCTTT. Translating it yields CASSPGTGTTEAFF.

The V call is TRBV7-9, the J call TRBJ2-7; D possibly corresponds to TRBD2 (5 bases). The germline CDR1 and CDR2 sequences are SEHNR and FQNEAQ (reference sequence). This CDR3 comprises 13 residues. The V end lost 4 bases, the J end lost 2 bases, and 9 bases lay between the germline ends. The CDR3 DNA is TGTGCCAGCAGCTCCGGACTGGCCTACGAGCAGTACTTC. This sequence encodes CASSSGLAYEQYF.

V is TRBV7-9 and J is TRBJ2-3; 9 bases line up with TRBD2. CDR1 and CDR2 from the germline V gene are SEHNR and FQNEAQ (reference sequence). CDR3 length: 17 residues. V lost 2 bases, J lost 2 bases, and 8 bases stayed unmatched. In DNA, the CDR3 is TGTGCCAGCAGCTTAAGGCTAGCGGGAAGAAACACAGATACGCAGTATTTT. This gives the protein CASSLRLAGRNTDTQYF.

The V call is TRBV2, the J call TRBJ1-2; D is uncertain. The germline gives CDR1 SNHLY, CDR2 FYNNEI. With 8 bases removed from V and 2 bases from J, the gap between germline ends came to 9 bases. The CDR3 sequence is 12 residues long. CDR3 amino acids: CASGVANYGYTF. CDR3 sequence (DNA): TGTGCCAGCGGTGTAGCGAACTATGGCTACACCTTC.

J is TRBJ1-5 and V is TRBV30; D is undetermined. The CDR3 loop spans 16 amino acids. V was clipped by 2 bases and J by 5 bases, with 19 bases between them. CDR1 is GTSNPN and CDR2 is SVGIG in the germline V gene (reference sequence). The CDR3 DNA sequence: TGTGCCTGGAGTCCCCCGCCCAGAGGATCCGATCAGCCCCAGCATTTT. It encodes CAWSPPPRGSDQPQHF.

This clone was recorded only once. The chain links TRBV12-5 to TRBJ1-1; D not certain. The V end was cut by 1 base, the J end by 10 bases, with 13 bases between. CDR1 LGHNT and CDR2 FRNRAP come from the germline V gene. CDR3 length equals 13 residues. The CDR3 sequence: CASGLASEAGAFF. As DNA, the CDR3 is TGTGCTAGTGGTTTGGCCTCAGAGGCGGGAGCTTTCTTT.

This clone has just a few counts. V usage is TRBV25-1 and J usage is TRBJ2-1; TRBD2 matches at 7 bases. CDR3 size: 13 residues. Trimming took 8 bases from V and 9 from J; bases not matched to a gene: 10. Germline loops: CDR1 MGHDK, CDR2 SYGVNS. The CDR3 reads CASRRTRGFEQFF. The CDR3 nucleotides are TGTGCCAGCCGACGGACTAGAGGATTTGAGCAGTTCTTC. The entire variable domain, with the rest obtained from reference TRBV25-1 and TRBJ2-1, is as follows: EADIYQTPRYLVIGTGKKITLECSQTMGHDKMYWYQQDPGMELHLIHYSYGVNSTEKGDLSSESTVSRIRTEHFPLTLESARPSHTSQYLCASRRTRGFEQFFGPGTRLTVL.

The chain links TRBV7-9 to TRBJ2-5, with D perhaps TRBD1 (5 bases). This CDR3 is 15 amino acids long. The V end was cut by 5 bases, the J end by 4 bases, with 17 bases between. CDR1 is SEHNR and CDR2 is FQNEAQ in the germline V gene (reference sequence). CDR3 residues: CASSQRTPIIETQYF. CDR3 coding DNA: TGTGCCAGCAGCCAACGGACACCCATAATAGAGACCCAGTACTTC.

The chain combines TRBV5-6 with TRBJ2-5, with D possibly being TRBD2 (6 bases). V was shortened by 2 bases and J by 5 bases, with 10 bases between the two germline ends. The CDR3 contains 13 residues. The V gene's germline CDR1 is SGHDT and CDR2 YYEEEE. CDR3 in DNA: TGTGCCAGCAGCTTCGGGACTCTGGAGACCCAGTACTTC. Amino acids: CASSFGTLETQYF.

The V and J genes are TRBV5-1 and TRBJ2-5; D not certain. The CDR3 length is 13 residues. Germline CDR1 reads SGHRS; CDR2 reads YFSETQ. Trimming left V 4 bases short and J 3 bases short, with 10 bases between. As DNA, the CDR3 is TGCGCCAGCAGCCGATCCCCCGAAGAGACCCAGTACTTC. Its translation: CASSRSPEETQYF.

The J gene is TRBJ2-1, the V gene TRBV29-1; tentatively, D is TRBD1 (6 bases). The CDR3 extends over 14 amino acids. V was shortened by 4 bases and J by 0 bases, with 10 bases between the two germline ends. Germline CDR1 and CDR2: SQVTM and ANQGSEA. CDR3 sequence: CSVVGQSSYNEQFF. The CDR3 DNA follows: TGCAGCGTTGTTGGACAGAGCTCCTACAATGAGCAGTTCTTC.

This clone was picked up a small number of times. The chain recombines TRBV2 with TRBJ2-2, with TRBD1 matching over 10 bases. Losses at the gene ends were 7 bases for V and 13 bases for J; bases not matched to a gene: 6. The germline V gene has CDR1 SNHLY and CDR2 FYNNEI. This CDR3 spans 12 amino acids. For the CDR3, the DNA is TGTGCCAGCACCCTGACAGGGGGCGGGCTGTTTTTT. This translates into CASTLTGGGLFF.

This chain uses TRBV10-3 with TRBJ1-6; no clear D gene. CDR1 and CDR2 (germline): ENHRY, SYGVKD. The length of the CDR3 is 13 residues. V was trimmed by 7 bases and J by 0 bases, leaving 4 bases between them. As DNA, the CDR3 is TGTGCCATCAAGGACTCCTATAATTCACCCCTCCACTTT. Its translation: CAIKDSYNSPLHF.

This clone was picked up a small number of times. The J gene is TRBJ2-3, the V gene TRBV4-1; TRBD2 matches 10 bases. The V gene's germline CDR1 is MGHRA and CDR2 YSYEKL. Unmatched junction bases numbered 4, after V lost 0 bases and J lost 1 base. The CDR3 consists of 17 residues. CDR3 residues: CASSQDTGTSGTDTQYF. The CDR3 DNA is TGCGCCAGCAGCCAAGATACCGGGACTAGCGGCACAGATACGCAGTATTTT.

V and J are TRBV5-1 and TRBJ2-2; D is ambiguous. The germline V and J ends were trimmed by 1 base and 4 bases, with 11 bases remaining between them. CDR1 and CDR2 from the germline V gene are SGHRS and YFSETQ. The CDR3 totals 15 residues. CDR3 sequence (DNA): TGCGCCAGCAGCTTGAGTGCTAGAAGCACCGGGGAGCTGTTTTTT. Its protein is CASSLSARSTGELFF. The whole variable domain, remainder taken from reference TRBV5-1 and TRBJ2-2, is KAGVTQTPRYLIKTRGQQVTLSCSPISGHRSVSWYQQTPGQGLQFLFEYFSETQRNKGNFPGRFSGRQFSNSRSEMNVSTLELGDSALYLCASSLSARSTGELFFGEGSRLTVL.